This T cell receptor beta chain was sequenced for a study of read filtering for tumor transcriptome and immune sequencing. Study-level background: Patients were around 17 male and about 15 female, mean age 65.9 years, range about 40 to 85. IR-seq gave about 4.05 to 11 million TCR reads per sample; RNA-seq gave roughly 80 to 1,400. Whole-study findings and limits: This fraction held mixed bone marrow immune cells after CD138-negative sorting. Without single-read clonotypes, shared clonotype proportions correlated more between IR-seq and RNA-seq.

Notes on this clonotype: What it binds is unknown. This sequence may be a read error, since a much larger clone differs from it by one base.

Molecular barcoded adaptors covering alpha/delta and beta/gamma chains were used on about 0.4 ug RNA. One entry per CDR3 protein, called by TCRdb with MiXCR from the reads. This sample has 40,000 or so distinct CDR3 sequences, with 11% to 15% found just once. The ends were cut back, 7 bases at V and 5 bases at J, with 12 bases in the middle. Germline lookup yields CDR1 SQVTM and CDR2 ANQGSEA. The CDR3 totals 11 residues. The V and J genes are TRBV29-1 and TRBJ2-7; D unresolved. Sequencing was done on a sample of a population of CD138-negative cells sorted from bone marrow. This clonotype was obtained from a donor at least 40 years old with multiple myeloma. The CDR3 protein is CSAKERNEQYF. The CDR3 coding sequence is TGCAGCGCTAAGGAGAGGAACGAGCAGTACTTC.